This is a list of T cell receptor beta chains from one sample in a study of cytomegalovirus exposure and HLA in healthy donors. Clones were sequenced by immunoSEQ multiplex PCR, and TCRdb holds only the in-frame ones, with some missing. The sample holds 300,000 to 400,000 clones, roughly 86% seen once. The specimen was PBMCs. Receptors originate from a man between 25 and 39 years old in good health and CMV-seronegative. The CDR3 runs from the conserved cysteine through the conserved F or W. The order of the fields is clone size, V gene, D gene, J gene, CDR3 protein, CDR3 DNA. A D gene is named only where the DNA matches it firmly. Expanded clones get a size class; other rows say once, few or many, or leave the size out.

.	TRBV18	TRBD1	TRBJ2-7	CASSRQGATYEQYF	TGTGCCAGCTCAAGACAGGGGGCGACCTACGAGCAGTACTTC
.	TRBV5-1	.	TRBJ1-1	CASSVTGRNTEAFF	TGCGCCAGCAGCGTGACAGGAAGGAACACTGAAGCTTTCTTT
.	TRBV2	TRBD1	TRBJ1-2	CASSAGTGGFYGYTF	TGTGCCAGCAGTGCTGGGACAGGGGGGTTCTATGGCTACACCTTC
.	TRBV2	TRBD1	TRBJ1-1	CASRQGEVTEAFF	TGTGCCAGCAGACAGGGGGAGGTCACTGAAGCTTTCTTT
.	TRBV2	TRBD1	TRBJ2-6	CASRESRDRFELPWGANVLTF	TGTGCCAGCAGAGAGTCCCGGGACAGGTTCGAGCTCCCCTGGGGGGCCAACGTCCTGACTTTC
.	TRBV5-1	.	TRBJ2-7	CASSFSARDMDEQYF	TGCGCCAGCAGCTTTTCGGCCAGGGATATGGACGAGCAGTACTTC
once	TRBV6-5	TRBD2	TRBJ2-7	CASSYGLAGGENEQYF	TGTGCCAGCAGTTACGGACTAGCGGGGGGCGAGAACGAGCAGTACTTC
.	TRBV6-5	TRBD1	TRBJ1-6	CASSPSAGGNSPLHF	TGTGCCAGCAGTCCCTCGGCAGGGGGTAATTCACCCCTCCACTTT
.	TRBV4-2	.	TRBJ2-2	CASTDRWTGELFF	TGTGCCAGCACCGACAGGTGGACCGGGGAGCTGTTTTTT
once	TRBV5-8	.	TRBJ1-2	CASSLRLYGYTF	TGTGCCAGCAGTCTGAGGCTTTATGGCTACACCTTC